This T cell receptor beta chain derives from a study of blood T cell repertoires in COVID-19. This table comes from immunoSEQ multiplex PCR, and its TCRdb copy is limited to in-frame clones, with some not included. The sample contains tens of thousands of clones, roughly 80% of which appear only once. This clone was seen a single time. The CDR3 consists of 15 residues. Germline values: CDR1 LNHDA, CDR2 SQIVND (reference sequence). V was pared by 4 bases and J by 3 bases, with 6 bases of the junction left unmatched. J is TRBJ2-3 and V is TRBV19, with 8 bases that match TRBD1. Sequencing input: peripheral blood. The source of this sequence is a man older than 75 with active or convalescent COVID-19. CDR3 residues: CASSTPQGATDTQYF. CDR3 nucleotide sequence: TGTGCCAGTAGTACACCCCAGGGGGCTACAGATACGCAGTATTTT.